Sequencing of this TCR beta chain was carried out in a study of shared clonotypes between healthy human individuals. The data were produced by immunoSEQ multiplex PCR, yet TCRdb's version contains in-frame clones alone and is incomplete. The profile covers about 1.1 million clones, with 70% to 80% appearing a single time and roughly 0.65% taken by the ten largest. The receptor was isolated from a man aged 18 to 29 in good health. Some clones in this sample may be carry-over from other donors' samples. Sample: memory CD4+ T cells from PBMCs. Subset meaning: CD45RA-negative fraction.

The CDR3 sequence is CAISEKGYEQYF. The CDR3 DNA sequence: TGTGCCATCAGTGAGAAGGGTTACGAGCAGTACTTC. This chain links TRBV10-3 with TRBJ2-7; no firm D call. The CDR3 sequence is 12 residues long. The germline gives CDR1 ENHRY, CDR2 SYGVKD. V was pared by 2 bases and J by 4 bases, with 6 bases between.